The T cell receptor (beta chain) under discussion was sequenced for a study of blood T cell repertoires in COVID-19. Study overall: PBMCs, B-cell-depleted T cells, or T cells provided the cDNA or gDNA that made up the material.

In the authors' methods: Estimation of nucleated cell counts was performed using reference gene primer amplification. Repertoires were generated with immunoSEQ multiplex PCR, while TCRdb's copy carries only in-frame clones and drops some. V, J and clone size derive from that table, while D and trimming were established from the DNA sequence. The sample yields under 300,000 clones, roughly 80% seen once. V lost 0 bases, J lost 0 bases, and 16 bases stayed unmatched. Germline assignment: CDR1 MNHEY and CDR2 SMNVEV (reference sequence). The CDR3 is 21 amino acids. Sequencing input: peripheral blood. The rearrangement uses TRBV27 and TRBJ2-3; 9 bases are shared with TRBD1. The source is a woman aged 18 to 35 with acute or convalescent COVID-19. The CDR3 DNA follows: TGTGCCAGCAGTTTATCCGCCTATCCCGGGACAGGGCATCCTAGCACAGATACGCAGTATTTT. Translating gives CASSLSAYPGTGHPSTDTQYF.